The T cell receptor beta chain under discussion was sequenced for a study of cytomegalovirus exposure and HLA in healthy donors. Study-level results: Relative to equally common others, HLA-associated TCR beta chains showed greater clonal expansion in a later analysis. As a later analysis showed, several of the most significant clusters appeared to be linked to common viral pathogens.

A note on this clone: As yet, its antigen is unknown.

Both 60 Vbeta primers and 13 Jbeta primers went into the PCR. Clones were read by immunoSEQ multiplex PCR, and TCRdb kept only the in-frame ones, dropping some. The data contain about 180,000 clones, 79% of them singletons. The CDR3 is 15 amino acids. V shed 5 bases and J 5 bases; nucleotides not matched to a gene: 7. Germline CDR1 reads SNHLY; CDR2 reads FYNNEI. This clonotype originated in a woman in her forties in good health and CMV-seronegative. The chain uses TRBV2 and TRBJ1-4; TRBD1 agrees at 8 bases. Sequencing was performed on PBMCs. CDR3 DNA sequence: TGTGCCAGCAGTAAAATCAGGGGGCCGAATGAAAAACTGTTTTTT. Translating gives CASSKIRGPNEKLFF.